The rows below give T cell receptor beta chains drawn from one sample of a study of response to subunit inactivated influenza vaccine. One entry per CDR3 protein, called by TCRdb with MiXCR from the RT-PCR reads. The data contain about 500,000 distinct CDR3 sequences, approximately 16% of them singletons. The input for sequencing was CD4+ T cells sorted from PBMCs, taken less than 25 months after vaccination. The receptors were gathered from a man in his fifties or sixties who received an inactivated influenza vaccine. The CDR3 runs from the conserved cysteine through the conserved F or W. D genes are given only for firm matches. Clone size is given for some rows only: seen once, a few or many times, or a class if the clone is expanded.

j_gene,v_gene,abundance,d_gene,CDR3aa,CDR3nt
TRBJ2-2,TRBV10-3,few,NA,CATPGLRTGELFF,TGTGCCACGCCGGGGTTGAGGACCGGGGAGCTGTTTTTT
TRBJ1-1,TRBV12-3/TRBV12-4,few,TRBD1,CASSLQGVVRGWAFF,TGTGCCAGCAGTTTACAGGGGGTAGTTCGGGGATGGGCTTTCTTT
TRBJ2-7,TRBV3-1,few,NA,CASSQGARVYLYF,TGTGCCAGCAGCCAGGGGGCGCGAGTTTATCTGTACTTC
TRBJ1-5,TRBV18,NA,NA,CASAQNSNQPQHF,TGTGCCAGCGCACAGAACTCTAATCAGCCCCAGCATTTT
TRBJ2-1,TRBV29-1,NA,NA,CSVRVIAEGTYNEQFF,TGCAGCGTTCGAGTGATAGCGGAGGGGACCTACAATGAGCAGTTCTTC
TRBJ2-3,TRBV4-1,NA,NA,CASSHTPPRILTDTQYF,TGCGCCAGCAGCCACACCCCCCCGCGGATTCTCACAGATACGCAGTATTTT
TRBJ2-1,TRBV7-2,few,NA,CASSFRSGNNEQFF,TGTGCCAGCAGCTTTAGGTCGGGAAACAATGAGCAGTTCTTC
TRBJ1-1,TRBV3-1,few,NA,CASSLNPDRGTEAFF,TGTGCCAGCAGCCTAAACCCCGACCGGGGCACTGAAGCTTTCTTT
TRBJ2-3,TRBV7-9,NA,NA,CASSLGGREDTQYF,TGTGCCAGCAGCTTAGGTGGTAGGGAAGATACGCAGTATTTT
TRBJ1-5,TRBV20-1,many,NA,CSASPSNQPQHF,TGCAGTGCCAGTCCAAGCAATCAGCCCCAGCATTTT
TRBJ1-1,TRBV28,few,TRBD1,CASIPGGRNTEAFF,TGTGCCAGCATACCAGGGGGGAGGAACACTGAAGCTTTCTTT
TRBJ1-1,TRBV20-1,few,NA,CSVPDPPGGAFF,TGCAGTGTTCCCGACCCCCCTGGGGGAGCTTTCTTT
TRBJ1-2,TRBV10-3,NA,NA,CAISETGAAELGYTF,TGTGCCATCAGTGAAACTGGGGCAGCCGAGCTCGGCTACACCTTC
TRBJ2-5,TRBV4-2,few,TRBD2,CASSRSSGQETQYF,TGTGCCAGCAGCCGATCTAGCGGGCAAGAGACCCAGTACTTC
TRBJ2-5,TRBV3-1,NA,TRBD1,CASSQQGAKETQYF,TGTGCCAGCAGCCAACAGGGGGCCAAAGAGACCCAGTACTTC
TRBJ2-5,TRBV5-1,NA,NA,CASGVNGFYQETQYF,TGCGCCAGCGGGGTTAACGGGTTTTACCAAGAGACCCAGTACTTC
TRBJ2-3,TRBV5-1,few,TRBD2,CASSLARWEGRGDTQYF,TGCGCCAGCAGCTTGGCCAGGTGGGAGGGCCGGGGAGATACGCAGTATTTT
TRBJ2-1,TRBV5-1,NA,TRBD2,CASSPSPTSGGHNEQFF,TGCGCCAGCAGCCCCTCCCCGACTAGCGGGGGACACAATGAGCAGTTCTTC
TRBJ2-3,TRBV5-6,many,TRBD2,CASSPFRREGTDTQYF,TGTGCCAGCAGCCCCTTCCGGCGGGAGGGCACAGATACGCAGTATTTT
TRBJ2-3,TRBV6-2/TRBV6-3,NA,NA,CASSYRGHTSTDTQYF,TGTGCCAGCAGTTATCGAGGACATACAAGCACAGATACGCAGTATTTT
TRBJ2-1,TRBV2,many,NA,CASIYSQTTYNEQFF,TGTGCCAGCATTTACAGCCAGACTACCTACAATGAGCAGTTCTTC
TRBJ2-5,TRBV25-1,NA,TRBD2,CASSPGLAGSPKETQYF,TGTGCCAGCAGCCCCGGACTAGCGGGCAGCCCCAAAGAGACCCAGTACTTC